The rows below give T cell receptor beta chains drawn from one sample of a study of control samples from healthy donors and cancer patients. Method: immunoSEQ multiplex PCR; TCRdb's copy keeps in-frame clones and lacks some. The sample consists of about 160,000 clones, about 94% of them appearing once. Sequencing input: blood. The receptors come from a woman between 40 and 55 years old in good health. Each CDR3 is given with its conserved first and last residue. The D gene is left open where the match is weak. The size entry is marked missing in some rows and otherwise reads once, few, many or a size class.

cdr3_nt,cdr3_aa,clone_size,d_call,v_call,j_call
TGTGCCAGCAGTCCCCCCAACTTTCCCAACAGGGGAGGCTATGGCTACACCTTC,CASSPPNFPNRGGYGYTF,.,TRBD1,TRBV2,TRBJ1-2
TGTGCTAGTGGCGAAGGACGGTCATGGGGCGAGCAGTACTTC,CASGEGRSWGEQYF,.,.,TRBV12-5,TRBJ2-7
TGCGCCAGCAGCCAAGCTAAGCCAGGAGGTACAGATACGCAGTATTTT,CASSQAKPGGTDTQYF,.,.,TRBV4-3,TRBJ2-3
TGTGCCAGCAGGGGGGACTCAGGGGGGCAGCCCCAGCATTTT,CASRGDSGGQPQHF,.,TRBD1,TRBV6-5,TRBJ1-5
TGTGCCAGCAGCGTAGAGGGGGGCCCTGATCAGCCCCAGCATTTT,CASSVEGGPDQPQHF,.,.,TRBV9,TRBJ1-5
TGTGCCAGCAGAAAGACAAGCGGGCGGAACACTGAAGCTTTCTTT,CASRKTSGRNTEAFF,.,.,TRBV6-5,TRBJ1-1
TGCGCCAGCAGCTTGGACCGGACAGGGACATGGGACACTGAAGCTTTCTTT,CASSLDRTGTWDTEAFF,.,TRBD1,TRBV5-1,TRBJ1-1
TGTGCCAGCAGCCTTCGGACTAGCGGGGGGCCCAACTCCTACGAGCAGTACTTC,CASSLRTSGGPNSYEQYF,.,TRBD2,TRBV7-8,TRBJ2-7
TGTGCCAGCAGCTCGCGACAGGTTGACGAGCAGTACTTC,CASSSRQVDEQYF,.,.,TRBV11-2,TRBJ2-7
TGTGCCAGCAGTCCGTTTGGGGGGGGCTACACCTTC,CASSPFGGGYTF,.,.,TRBV12-3/TRBV12-4,TRBJ1-2
TGTGCCAGCAGCGAAATGGACAGGCCAGAGACCCAGTACTTC,CASSEMDRPETQYF,.,TRBD1,TRBV5-6,TRBJ2-5
TGCGCCAGCAGCTTGGCTGGCGTCTCTGGAAACACCATATATTTT,CASSLAGVSGNTIYF,.,.,TRBV5-1,TRBJ1-3
TGTGCCAGCAGCTTAAAACAGGACTCTGGGGCCAACGTCCTGACTTTC,CASSLKQDSGANVLTF,.,.,TRBV7-2,TRBJ2-6
TGTGCCAGCAGAGAAACAGGGAACACTGAAGCTTTCTTT,CASRETGNTEAFF,.,.,TRBV7-3,TRBJ1-1
TGTGCCTGGAGTTTGTGGGGATCCTACGAGCAGTACTTC,CAWSLWGSYEQYF,.,.,TRBV30,TRBJ2-7
TGCGCCAGCAGCCAAGAGCCCCCAGACAGGGTGGAACAGCCCCAGCATTTT,CASSQEPPDRVEQPQHF,.,TRBD1,TRBV4-3,TRBJ1-5
TGTGCCAGCAGCTTAGCACAACCAACTAGCGGCCAAGAGACCCAGTACTTC,CASSLAQPTSGQETQYF,.,TRBD2,TRBV7-2,TRBJ2-5
TGTGCCAGCAGCTCCACAGGGGGCATGGATGGCTACACCTTC,CASSSTGGMDGYTF,.,TRBD1,TRBV7-3,TRBJ1-2
TGTGCCAGCAGCCCGGTTACTGAAGCTTTCTTT,CASSPVTEAFF,.,.,TRBV7-9,TRBJ1-1
TGTGCCAGCAGCCTACGTATCGGGGAAAAACTGTTTTTT,CASSLRIGEKLFF,.,.,TRBV14,TRBJ1-4
TGTGCCAGCAGCACAACTTCTGGGGCCAACGTCCTGACTTTC,CASSTTSGANVLTF,.,.,TRBV11-3,TRBJ2-6
TGTGCCAGCAGTTACGGCGTCAGGGGGGTCAACACTGAAGCTTTCTTT,CASSYGVRGVNTEAFF,.,TRBD1,TRBV6-2/TRBV6-3,TRBJ1-1
TGTGCCAGCAGCCAAGAAACAGTGAACACTGAAGCTTTCTTT,CASSQETVNTEAFF,.,.,TRBV3-1/TRBV3-2,TRBJ1-1
TGCAGCGTTGTATTACAGATGAACACTGAAGCTTTCTTT,CSVVLQMNTEAFF,.,.,TRBV29-1,TRBJ1-1
TGCGCCAGCAGCCAAGATCTGCGGACAGGGTATGCTTTCTTT,CASSQDLRTGYAFF,once,TRBD1,TRBV4-3,TRBJ1-1
TGCGCCAGCAGCTTGGGGAGGGACACTGAAGCTTTCTTT,CASSLGRDTEAFF,.,.,TRBV5-1,TRBJ1-1
TGTGCCAGCAGCCGGACAGGGAACTATGGCTACACCTTC,CASSRTGNYGYTF,.,TRBD1,TRBV7-2,TRBJ1-2
TGTGCCAGCAGCTCAAACCTAGGTCCGACCCAGTACTTC,CASSSNLGPTQYF,.,.,TRBV12-3/TRBV12-4,TRBJ2-5
TGTGCCAGCAGCGTTTATAACACTGAAGCTTTCTTT,CASSVYNTEAFF,once,.,TRBV5-8,TRBJ1-1
TGTGCCAGCAGCTTCTCATCAGACAGGGTGAACACTGAAGCTTTCTTT,CASSFSSDRVNTEAFF,.,TRBD1,TRBV7-2,TRBJ1-1
TGTGCCAGCAGCTTAGGTGCAGGGATGCACACTGAAGCTTTCTTT,CASSLGAGMHTEAFF,.,.,TRBV11-2,TRBJ1-1
TGTGCCAGCAGTCTAGCGGGAGCTAGGTACGAGCAGTACTTC,CASSLAGARYEQYF,.,TRBD2,TRBV6-2/TRBV6-3,TRBJ2-7
TGCGCCAGCAGCCAGGGCGGGAGCGCCGGGGAGCTGTTTTTT,CASSQGGSAGELFF,once,TRBD2,TRBV4-1,TRBJ2-2
TGTGCCAGCAGCTTAGATCAGGGGCCGGGTTCACCCCTCCACTTT,CASSLDQGPGSPLHF,.,.,TRBV11-2,TRBJ1-6
TGTGCCAGCAGTCAATCCAGGGGACCGAACACTGAAGCTTTCTTT,CASSQSRGPNTEAFF,.,.,TRBV9,TRBJ1-1
TGTGCCAGCAGCTTAGCGGGGGGGGTCGTGGGGACTGAAGCTTTCTTT,CASSLAGGVVGTEAFF,once,.,TRBV7-2,TRBJ1-1
TGTGCCAGCAGCTTAGAGGTGTCTATCAGTGGCTACACCTTC,CASSLEVSISGYTF,.,.,TRBV7-9,TRBJ1-2
TGTGCCAGCAGCCCAGGGACAGCCGAGACTGAAAAACTGTTTTTT,CASSPGTAETEKLFF,once,TRBD1,TRBV7-2,TRBJ1-4
TGTGCCAGCAGCTTAGAAGTTCCCCTCGGACGAACTGAAGCTTTCTTT,CASSLEVPLGRTEAFF,.,.,TRBV11-2,TRBJ1-1
TGCGCCAGCAGCCGGGGTGGGGCTAGCGGGGACCTTAGCACAGATACGCAGTATTTT,CASSRGGASGDLSTDTQYF,once,TRBD2,TRBV4-3,TRBJ2-3
TGTGCCAGCAGTTACCCACAGTCAGGGGCTAATTCACCCCTCCACTTT,CASSYPQSGANSPLHF,few,.,TRBV6-6,TRBJ1-6
TGTGCCAGCAGCTCCCGGGACAGGGTCTATGGCTACACCTTC,CASSSRDRVYGYTF,.,TRBD1,TRBV11-2,TRBJ1-2
TGTGCCAGCAGGCAGACAGGGAATAATGAAAAACTGTTTTTT,CASRQTGNNEKLFF,.,TRBD1,TRBV27,TRBJ1-4
TGTGCCAGCAGTGCGGGGACTAGCGGGGTTGGTGAGCAGTTCTTC,CASSAGTSGVGEQFF,.,TRBD2,TRBV2,TRBJ2-1
TGTGCCAGTCTCGGAGGCATTAATTCACCCCTCCACTTT,CASLGGINSPLHF,.,.,TRBV6-5,TRBJ1-6
TGTGCCAGCAGTTACATGTTAGTAAACATTCAGTACTTC,CASSYMLVNIQYF,.,.,TRBV6-2/TRBV6-3,TRBJ2-4
TGTGCCAGCATGACCTTATGTAGGTGTCAAGAAGCGGACGAGCAGTACTTC,CASMTLCRCQEADEQYF,.,.,TRBV21-1,TRBJ2-7
TGTGCCAGCAGCATTATCTCCGGGACGTCGACCTACGAGCAGTACTTC,CASSIISGTSTYEQYF,.,.,TRBV5-4,TRBJ2-7
TGTGCCAGCGGGGGGTCGGGGATCGATGGCTACACCTTC,CASGGSGIDGYTF,.,.,TRBV7-9,TRBJ1-2
TGTGCCAGCAGCTTACTGGGCTCGGACTATGGCTACACCTTC,CASSLLGSDYGYTF,.,.,TRBV7-2,TRBJ1-2
TGTGCCAGCAGCCGCCGGAGGGGGATAAACGAGCAGTACTTC,CASSRRRGINEQYF,once,.,TRBV5-6,TRBJ2-7
TGTGCCAGCAGCGTAGAAGTGTGGGAAGATACGCAGTATTTT,CASSVEVWEDTQYF,.,.,TRBV9,TRBJ2-3
TGTGCCAGCAGCTTAGTGTCAGGGGATACCTCTAACTATGGCTACACCTTC,CASSLVSGDTSNYGYTF,.,.,TRBV7-2,TRBJ1-2